The 2 T cell receptor beta chains below were found in one sample sequenced in a study of CD8 T cells in ankylosing spondylitis. Study observations and caveats: There was a TCR beta motif, made of eight highly homologous variants, that appeared characteristic of ankylosing spondylitis blood.

TCRdb reprocessed the 5' RACE reads with MiXCR, giving one entry per CDR3 protein. The sample has about 330,000 distinct CDR3 sequences, around 7.6% seen once. For these receptors, no antigen is known. The specimen was blood, either unsorted or a sorted T cell fraction (not recorded which). The receptors here all came from a male donor with ankylosing spondylitis.

This clonotype turned up a few times. The J gene is TRBJ2-2, the V gene TRBV5-1; D is undetermined. This CDR3 spans 15 amino acids. Between the trimmed V and J ends, which lost 0 bases and 3 bases, there was a span of 9 bases. The germline V gene encodes CDR1 SGHRS and CDR2 YFSETQ. The DNA of the CDR3 is TGCGCCAGCAGCTTGGATAGACAATACACCGGGGAGCTGTTTTTT. Its translation is CASSLDRQYTGELFF.

This clonotype was counted only a few times. The rearrangement joins TRBV18 to TRBJ2-5; 11 bases agree with TRBD2. The ends lost 6 bases at V and 5 bases at J; junction bases unmatched: 14. The CDR3 is 17 amino acids. Germline values: CDR1 KGHSH, CDR2 LQKENI. The CDR3 nucleotides are TGTGCCAGCTCTCCGGGGACTAGCGGCACCAGGGGGGAGACCCAGTACTTC. Amino acid sequence: CASSPGTSGTRGETQYF.